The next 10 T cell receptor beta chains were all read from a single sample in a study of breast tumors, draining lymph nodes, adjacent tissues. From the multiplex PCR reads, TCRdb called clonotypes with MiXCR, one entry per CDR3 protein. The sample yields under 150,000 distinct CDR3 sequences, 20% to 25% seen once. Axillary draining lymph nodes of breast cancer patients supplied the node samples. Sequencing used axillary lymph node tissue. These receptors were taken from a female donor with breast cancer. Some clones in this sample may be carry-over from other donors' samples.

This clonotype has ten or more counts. CDR3 in amino acids: CASSQGTGEYEQYF. The CDR3, as DNA: TGCGCCAGCAGCCAAGGGACAGGGGAATACGAGCAGTACTTC. The chain has TRBV4-3 and TRBJ2-7; 9 bases are a match to TRBD1. The germline gives CDR1 LGHNA, CDR2 YSLEER. The V gene end was trimmed by 1 base and the J gene end by 4 bases; junction bases not matched to a gene: 2. The CDR3 contains 14 residues.

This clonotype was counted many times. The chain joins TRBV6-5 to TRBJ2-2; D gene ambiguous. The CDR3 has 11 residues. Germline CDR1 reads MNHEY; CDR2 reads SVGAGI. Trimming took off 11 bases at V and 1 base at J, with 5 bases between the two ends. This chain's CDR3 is CAAGNTGELFF. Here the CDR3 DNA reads TGTGCCGCCGGGAACACCGGGGAGCTGTTTTTT.

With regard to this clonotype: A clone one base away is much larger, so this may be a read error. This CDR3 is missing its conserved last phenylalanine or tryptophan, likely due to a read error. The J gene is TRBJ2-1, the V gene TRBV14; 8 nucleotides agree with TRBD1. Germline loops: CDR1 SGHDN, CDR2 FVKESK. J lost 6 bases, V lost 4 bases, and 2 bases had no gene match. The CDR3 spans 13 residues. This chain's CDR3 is CASSPDRVNEQFV. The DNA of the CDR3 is TGTGCCAGCAGCCCGGACAGGGTCAATGAGCAGTTCGTC.

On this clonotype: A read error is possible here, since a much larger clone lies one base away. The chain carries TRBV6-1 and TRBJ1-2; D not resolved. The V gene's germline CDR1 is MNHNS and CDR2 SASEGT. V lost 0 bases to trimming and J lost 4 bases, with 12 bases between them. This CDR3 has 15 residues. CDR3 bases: TGTGCCAGCAGTGAAGCGGTGGGGAGGCGCTATGGCTACACCTTC. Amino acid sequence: CASSEAVGRRYGYTF.

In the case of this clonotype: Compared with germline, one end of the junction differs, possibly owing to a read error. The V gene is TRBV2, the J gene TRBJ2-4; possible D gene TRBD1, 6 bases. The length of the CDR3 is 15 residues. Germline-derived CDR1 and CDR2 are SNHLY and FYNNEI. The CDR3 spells CASSVVGGPKNIQHF. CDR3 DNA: TGTGCCAGCAGTGTGGTAGGGGGACCCAAAAACATTCAGCACTTC.

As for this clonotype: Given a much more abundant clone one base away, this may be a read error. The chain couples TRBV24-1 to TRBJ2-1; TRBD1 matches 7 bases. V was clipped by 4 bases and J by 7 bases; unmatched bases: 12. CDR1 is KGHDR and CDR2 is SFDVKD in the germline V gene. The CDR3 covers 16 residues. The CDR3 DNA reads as TGTGCCACCAGTGACGCCGGGACAGAGGGAAGGAATGAGCAGTTCTTC. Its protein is CATSDAGTEGRNEQFF.

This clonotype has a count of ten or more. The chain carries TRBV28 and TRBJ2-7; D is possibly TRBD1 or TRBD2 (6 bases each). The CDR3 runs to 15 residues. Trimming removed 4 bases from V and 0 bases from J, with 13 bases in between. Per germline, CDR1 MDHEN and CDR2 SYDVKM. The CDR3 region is CASSYGGTSSYEQYF. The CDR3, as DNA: TGTGCCAGCAGTTACGGGGGCACGAGCTCCTACGAGCAGTACTTC.

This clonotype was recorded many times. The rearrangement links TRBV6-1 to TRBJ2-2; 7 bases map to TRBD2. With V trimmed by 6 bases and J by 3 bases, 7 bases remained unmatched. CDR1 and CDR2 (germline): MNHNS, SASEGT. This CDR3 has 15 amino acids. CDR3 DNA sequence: TGTGCCAGCAGAACTCGGGGGGTAGACACCGGGGAGCTGTTTTTT. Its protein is CASRTRGVDTGELFF.

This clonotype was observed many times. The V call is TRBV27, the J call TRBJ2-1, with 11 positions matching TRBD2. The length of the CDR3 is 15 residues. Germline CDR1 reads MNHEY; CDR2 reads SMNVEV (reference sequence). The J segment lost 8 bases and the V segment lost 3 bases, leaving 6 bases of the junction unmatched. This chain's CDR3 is CASSLGGLAGDEQFF. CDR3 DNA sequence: TGTGCCAGCAGTTTGGGTGGACTAGCGGGTGATGAGCAGTTCTTC.

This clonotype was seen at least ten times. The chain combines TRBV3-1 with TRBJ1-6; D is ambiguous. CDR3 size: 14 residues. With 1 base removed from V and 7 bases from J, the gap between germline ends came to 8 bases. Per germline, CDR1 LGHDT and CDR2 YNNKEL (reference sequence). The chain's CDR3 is CASSQVEGNSPLHF. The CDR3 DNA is TGTGCCAGCAGCCAAGTCGAGGGAAATTCACCCCTCCACTTT.